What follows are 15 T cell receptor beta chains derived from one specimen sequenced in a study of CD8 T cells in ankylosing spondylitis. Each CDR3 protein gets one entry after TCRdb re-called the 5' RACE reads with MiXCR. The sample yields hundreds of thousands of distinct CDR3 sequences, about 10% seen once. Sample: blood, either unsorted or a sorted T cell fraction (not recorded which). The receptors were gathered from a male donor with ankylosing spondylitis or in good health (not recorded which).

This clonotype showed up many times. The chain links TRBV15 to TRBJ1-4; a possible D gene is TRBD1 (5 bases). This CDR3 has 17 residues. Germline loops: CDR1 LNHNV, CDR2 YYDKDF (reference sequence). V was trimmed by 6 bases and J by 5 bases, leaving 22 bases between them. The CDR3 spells CATRRTDQGGVNEKLFF. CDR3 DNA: TGTGCCACCAGAAGGACCGACCAGGGTGGAGTGAATGAAAAACTGTTTTTT.

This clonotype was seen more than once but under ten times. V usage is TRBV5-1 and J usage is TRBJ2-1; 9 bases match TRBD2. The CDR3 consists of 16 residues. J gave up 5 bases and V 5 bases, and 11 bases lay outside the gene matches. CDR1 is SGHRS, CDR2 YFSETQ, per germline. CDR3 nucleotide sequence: TGCGCCAGCAGGTCTAGCGGGGTGACGCAAAACAATGAGCAGTTCTTC. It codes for CASRSSGVTQNNEQFF.

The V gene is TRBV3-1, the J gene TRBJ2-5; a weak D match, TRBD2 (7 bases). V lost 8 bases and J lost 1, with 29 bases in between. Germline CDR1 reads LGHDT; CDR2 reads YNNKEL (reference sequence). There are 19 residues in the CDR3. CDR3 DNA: TGTGCCAGCTGTTTGAGTTCGTCCCTCTGGCGGGGGCTCCAAGAGACCCAGTACTTC. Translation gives CASCLSSSLWRGLQETQYF.

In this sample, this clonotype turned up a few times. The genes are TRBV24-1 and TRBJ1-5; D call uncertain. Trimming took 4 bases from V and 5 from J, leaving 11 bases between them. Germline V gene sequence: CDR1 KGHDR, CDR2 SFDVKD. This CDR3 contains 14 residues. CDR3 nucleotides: TGTGCCACCAGTGACCCTTGGACGGATCAGCCCCAGCATTTT. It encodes CATSDPWTDQPQHF.

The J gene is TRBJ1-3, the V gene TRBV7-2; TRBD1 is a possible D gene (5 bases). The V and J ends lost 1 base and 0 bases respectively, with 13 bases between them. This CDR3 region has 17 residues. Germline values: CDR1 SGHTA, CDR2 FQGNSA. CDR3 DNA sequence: TGTGCCAGCAGCTTAGGGGTAGGGGACTTCTCTGGAAACACCATATATTTT. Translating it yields CASSLGVGDFSGNTIYF.

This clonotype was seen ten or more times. The CDR3 protein is CSIPILSYNEQFF. CDR3 nucleotides: TGCAGTATACCGATCTTATCCTACAATGAGCAGTTCTTC. V usage is TRBV20-1 and J usage is TRBJ2-1, with D unresolved. The CDR3 length is 13 residues. From germline, CDR1 is DFQATT and CDR2 SNEGSKA (reference sequence). The V and J ends lost 8 bases and 1 base respectively, with 12 bases between them.

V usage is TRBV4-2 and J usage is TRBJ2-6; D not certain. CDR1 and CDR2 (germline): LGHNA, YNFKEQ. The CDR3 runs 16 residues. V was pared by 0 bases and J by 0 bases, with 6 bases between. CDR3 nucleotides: TGTGCCAGCAGCCAAGAGGGTCGCTCTGGGGCCAACGTCCTGACTTTC. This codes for CASSQEGRSGANVLTF.

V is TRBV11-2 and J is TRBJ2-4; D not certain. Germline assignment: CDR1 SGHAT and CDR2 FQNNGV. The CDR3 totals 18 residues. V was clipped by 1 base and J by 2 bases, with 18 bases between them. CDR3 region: CASSLGTGLVPTKNIQYF. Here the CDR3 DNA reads TGTGCCAGCAGCTTAGGTACCGGGCTAGTCCCCACCAAAAACATTCAGTACTTC.

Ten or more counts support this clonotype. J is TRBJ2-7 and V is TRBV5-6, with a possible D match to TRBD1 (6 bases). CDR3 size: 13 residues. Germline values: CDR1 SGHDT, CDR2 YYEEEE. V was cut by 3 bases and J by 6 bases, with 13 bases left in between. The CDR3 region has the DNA TGTGCCAGCAGCTCGACAGGACCCAGCGAGCAGTACTTC. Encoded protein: CASSSTGPSEQYF.

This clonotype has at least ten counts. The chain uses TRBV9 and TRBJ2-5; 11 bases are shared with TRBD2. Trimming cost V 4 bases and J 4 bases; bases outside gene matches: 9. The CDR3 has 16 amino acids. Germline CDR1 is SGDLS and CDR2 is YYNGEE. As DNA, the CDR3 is TGTGCCAGCAGCCCAGCTAGCGGGGGGTGGTCAGAGACCCAGTACTTC. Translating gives CASSPASGGWSETQYF.

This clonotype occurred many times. The CDR3 coding sequence is TGTGCCAGCAGTTTAGGAGTGGGTGGCCGAGAGACCCAGTACTTC. It encodes CASSLGVGGRETQYF. The V gene is TRBV28, the J gene TRBJ2-5, with D unresolved. The V gene's germline CDR1 is MDHEN and CDR2 SYDVKM. V was pared by 2 bases and J by 4 bases, with 14 bases between. The CDR3 runs 15 residues.

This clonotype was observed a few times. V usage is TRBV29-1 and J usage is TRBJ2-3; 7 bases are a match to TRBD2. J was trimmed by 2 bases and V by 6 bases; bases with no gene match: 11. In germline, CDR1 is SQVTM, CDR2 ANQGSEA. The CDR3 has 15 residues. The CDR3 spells CSVRGRGGDTDTQYF. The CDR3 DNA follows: TGCAGCGTCCGAGGGAGGGGAGGGGACACAGATACGCAGTATTTT.

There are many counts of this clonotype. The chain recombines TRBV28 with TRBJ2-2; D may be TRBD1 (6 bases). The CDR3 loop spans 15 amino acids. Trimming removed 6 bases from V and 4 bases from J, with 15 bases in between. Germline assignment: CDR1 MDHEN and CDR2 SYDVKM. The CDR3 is CASRIQGSSTGELFF. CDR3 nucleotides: TGTGCCAGCAGGATACAGGGCTCAAGCACCGGGGAGCTGTTTTTT.

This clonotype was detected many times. CDR3 nucleotides: TGCAGTGCTAGAGACCGAGAGGGGGATCATTCACCCCTCCACTTT. This codes for CSARDREGDHSPLHF. The chain uses TRBV20-1 and TRBJ1-6; TRBD1 is a possible D gene (6 bases). V was trimmed by 0 bases and J by 8 bases, leaving 14 bases between them. This CDR3 spans 15 amino acids. The V gene's germline CDR1 is DFQATT and CDR2 SNEGSKA (reference sequence).

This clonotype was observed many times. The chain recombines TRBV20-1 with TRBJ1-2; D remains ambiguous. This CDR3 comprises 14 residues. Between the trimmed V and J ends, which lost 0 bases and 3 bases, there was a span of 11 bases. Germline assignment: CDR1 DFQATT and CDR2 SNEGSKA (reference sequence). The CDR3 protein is CSARDTAVDYGYTF. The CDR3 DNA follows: TGCAGTGCTAGAGACACAGCAGTGGACTATGGCTACACCTTC.